Presented here are 32 T cell receptor beta chains from one specimen sequenced in a study of graft-versus-host responses after intestinal transplantation (dated by TCRdb to the early 2020s). Per the publication, the time point label means: cells obtained before transplantation from donor or recipient. The receptor library was made with the immunoSEQ multiplex PCR assay. Sourced from immuneACCESS, this table was stored by TCRdb with only in-frame sequences that have V and J called. A share of the clones is absent; for the studies checked, an unresolved V gene accounts for under half, and the remainder has no known explanation. The sample contains over 100,000 clones, just under 95% of them found a single time. The ten top clones hold about 0.11% of the sample. The antigens these receptors bind are not known. The sample here was unstimulated CD4+ T cells sorted from spleen or lymph node cells, taken before intestinal transplant. The receptors originated from a human donor who received an intestinal transplant.

The rearrangement joins TRBV7-2 to TRBJ2-1; 9 bases align to TRBD1. CDR1 is SGHTA and CDR2 is FQGNSA in the germline V gene. After removal of 6 bases from V and 6 bases from J, the junction contained 9 bases not matched to a gene. The CDR3 has 15 residues. DNA of the CDR3: TGTGCCAGCAGGGGGGGGACAGGGTCGATCAATGAGCAGTTCTTC. Its protein product is CASRGGTGSINEQFF. Together with reference TRBV7-2 and TRBJ2-1, the CDR3 gives the full variable domain: GAGVSQSPSNKVTEKGKDVELRCDPISGHTALYWYRQSLGQGLEFLIYFQGNSAPDKSGLPSDRFSAERTGGSVSTLTIQRTQQEDSAVYLCASRGGTGSINEQFFGPGTRLTVL.

The chain uses TRBV10-2 and TRBJ2-5; D may be TRBD2 (5 bases). Germline V CDR1 and CDR2: WSHSY, SAAADI. This CDR3 is built from 13 residues. Trimming removed 8 bases at V and 5 bases at J, with 15 bases between. The CDR3 DNA sequence: TGCGCCAGCCGCTTTACTAGGAGGGAGACCCAGTACTTC. Protein sequence: CASRFTRRETQYF.

This clone came up once. The genes are TRBV29-1 and TRBJ1-1, with D perhaps matching TRBD1 (5 bases). This CDR3 is built from 13 residues. Trimming removed 6 bases from V and 4 bases from J, with 15 bases in between. In germline, CDR1 is SQVTM, CDR2 ANQGSEA. CDR3 sequence (DNA): TGCAGCGTGCAGGAGGCTCAGGGCACTGAAGCTTTCTTT. Protein sequence: CSVQEAQGTEAFF.

V usage is TRBV5-1 and J usage is TRBJ2-5; a weak D match, TRBD2 (5 bases). Trimming took off 5 bases at V and 7 bases at J, with 12 bases between the two ends. This CDR3 has 12 amino acids. Germline CDR1 is SGHRS and CDR2 is YFSETQ. CDR3 loop: CASSAGRGTQYF. CDR3 coding DNA: TGCGCCAGCAGTGCTGGCCGGGGGACCCAGTACTTC.

V gene TRBV23-1 combines with J gene TRBJ2-7; no firm D call. TRBV23-1 is assigned to the ORF class and has an uncertain function. The CDR3 extends over 13 amino acids. V gave up 0 bases and J gave up 6 bases, with 9 bases separating them. CDR3 in amino acids: CASSQSVAIEQYF. The CDR3 DNA sequence: TGCGCCAGCAGTCAATCTGTGGCTATCGAGCAGTACTTC.

The chain joins TRBV5-4 to TRBJ2-1; TRBD2 agrees at 8 bases. The junction had 9 bases not matched to a gene; V was cut back by 4 bases and J by 3 bases. CDR1 SGHNT and CDR2 YYREEE come from the germline V gene (reference sequence). The CDR3 has 16 residues. The CDR3 loop is CASSLWGSGIYNEQFF. The CDR3 DNA reads as TGTGCCAGCAGCCTATGGGGTAGCGGGATCTACAATGAGCAGTTCTTC. Drawing the rest from reference TRBV5-4 and TRBJ2-1, the complete variable domain is ETGVTQSPTHLIKTRGQQVTLRCSSQSGHNTVSWYQQALGQGPQFIFQYYREEENGRGNFPPRFSGLQFPNYSSELNVNALELDDSALYLCASSLWGSGIYNEQFFGPGTRLTVL.

About this clone itself: The CDR3 does not close with the conserved phenylalanine or tryptophan, likely indicating a read error. The limits of the CDR3 on the DNA are not certain, so only TCRdb's listed CDR3 is given. The gene calls are TRBV27 and TRBJ2-7; the table's D gene call, TRBD1, was not cross checked with the DNA. Inclusive of both ends, the CDR3 amounts to 13 amino acids. CDR1 is MNHEY, CDR2 SMNVEV, per germline (reference sequence). The CDR3 protein is CASSLQPGQPSFY.

The chain carries TRBV30 and TRBJ2-1; 8 nucleotides agree with TRBD1. The CDR3 is 14 residues long. Germline CDR1 reads GTSNPN; CDR2 reads SVGIG (reference sequence). V dropped 7 bases and J dropped 7; count of bases not matched to a gene: 12. CDR3 amino acids: CAFNPDRVRNEQFF. CDR3 nucleotide sequence: TGTGCCTTCAACCCGGACAGGGTTCGTAATGAGCAGTTCTTC.

The chain joins TRBV2 to TRBJ1-2; D ambiguous. The CDR3 consists of 13 residues. V was trimmed by 3 bases and J by 5 bases, leaving 10 bases between them. In germline, CDR1 is SNHLY, CDR2 FYNNEI. CDR3 nucleotide sequence: TGTGCCAGCAGTGATCAAGGATATTATGGCTACACCTTC. Amino acid sequence: CASSDQGYYGYTF.

The J gene is TRBJ2-5, the V gene TRBV6-1; 9 bases are shared with TRBD2. Germline assignment: CDR1 MNHNS and CDR2 SASEGT. The CDR3 has 17 amino acids. Trimming cost V 2 bases and J 8 bases; bases outside gene matches: 15. Here the CDR3 DNA reads TGTGCCAGCAGTGAACGGTGGGGACTAGCCCGCCCGGGAACCCAGTACTTC. The encoded protein is CASSERWGLARPGTQYF.

The genes are TRBV14 and TRBJ2-2, with D unresolved. The ends were cut back, 0 bases at V and 3 bases at J, with 8 bases in the middle. Germline-derived CDR1 and CDR2 are SGHDN and FVKESK. This CDR3 spans 15 amino acids. The CDR3, as DNA: TGTGCCAGCAGCCAAGACCCAGGCTACACCGGGGAGCTGTTTTTT. Amino acids: CASSQDPGYTGELFF. Together with reference TRBV14 and TRBJ2-2, the CDR3 gives the full variable domain: EAGVTQFPSHSVIEKGQTVTLRCDPISGHDNLYWYRRVMGKEIKFLLHFVKESKQDESGMPNNRFLAERTGGTYSTLKVQPAELEDSGVYFCASSQDPGYTGELFFGEGSRLTVL.

The chain links TRBV18 to TRBJ1-2; TRBD1 matches 10 bases. The CDR3 consists of 16 residues. The J segment lost 5 bases and the V segment lost 3 bases, leaving 9 bases of the junction unmatched. Looked up from germline, CDR1 is KGHSH and CDR2 is LQKENI. The CDR3 spells CASSPPGTGVGYGYTF. CDR3 in DNA: TGTGCCAGCTCACCCCCTGGGACAGGGGTTGGGTATGGCTACACCTTC.

This sequence joins TRBV11-2 and TRBJ1-2, with a tentative D call TRBD1 (6 bases). Germline CDR1 is SGHAT and CDR2 is FQNNGV. The germline V and J ends were trimmed by 2 bases and 8 bases, with 9 bases remaining between them. This CDR3 is built from 12 residues. The CDR3 protein is CASSLSGDGYTF. CDR3 coding DNA: TGTGCCAGCAGCTTATCAGGGGACGGCTACACCTTC.

This sequence joins TRBV10-1 and TRBJ2-7; TRBD1 agrees at 11 bases. This CDR3 region has 15 residues. V lost 0 bases and J lost 6; bases outside the gene matches: 4. CDR1 WNHNN and CDR2 SYGVQD come from the germline V gene (reference sequence). The DNA of the CDR3 is TGCGCCAGCAGTGAGTCCGGGACAGGGGGTCGCGAGCAGTACTTC. Its protein product is CASSESGTGGREQYF.

A single count supports this clone. V is TRBV25-1 and J is TRBJ2-2; TRBD1 or TRBD2 may be the D gene (6 bases each). Trimming cost V 4 bases and J 10 bases, with 13 bases left between them. Germline V gene data show CDR1 as MGHDK and CDR2 as SYGVNS. The CDR3 contains 13 residues. The CDR3 DNA is TGTGCCAGCAGTGGGAGGGGGGTGAAGGAGCTGTTTTTT. Translated, it gives CASSGRGVKELFF.

This clone has just one count. The gene calls are TRBV5-1 and TRBJ2-3; D might be TRBD1 (5 bases). The CDR3 length is 14 residues. Trimming stripped 0 bases from V and 6 bases from J, with 11 bases between. The V gene's germline CDR1 is SGHRS and CDR2 YFSETQ. This CDR3 is CASSLGAGQDTQYF. Here the CDR3 DNA reads TGCGCCAGCAGCTTGGGGGCAGGGCAGGATACGCAGTATTTT.

This rearrangement joins TRBV5-4 to TRBJ2-5; D might be TRBD1 (6 bases). V lost 1 base to trimming and J lost 5 bases, with 12 bases between them. The CDR3 is 14 residues long. The germline V gene encodes CDR1 SGHNT and CDR2 YYREEE (reference sequence). This CDR3 reads CASSLYGGVETQYF. CDR3 bases: TGTGCCAGCAGCTTGTATGGGGGCGTGGAGACCCAGTACTTC.

This clone was seen a handful of times. The chain joins TRBV19 to TRBJ2-1, with 7 bases lining up with TRBD2. CDR1 and CDR2 from the germline V gene are LNHDA and SQIVND (reference sequence). CDR3 length: 14 residues. Germline trimming cut 6 bases from V and 6 bases from J; bases unmatched to any gene: 8. CDR3 nucleotides: TGTGCCAGTAGCCGGACTAGATTGGGCAATGAGCAGTTCTTC. Amino acids: CASSRTRLGNEQFF.

The chain recombines TRBV7-9 with TRBJ2-1; D uncertain. Germline V gene lookup returns CDR1 SEHNR and CDR2 FQNEAQ (reference sequence). The CDR3 is 15 amino acids. Trimming cost V 3 bases and J 6 bases, with 15 bases left between them. In nucleotides, the CDR3 is TGTGCCAGCAGCTTCGGACCGCCCGGGTCCAATGAGCAGTTCTTC. It yields the protein CASSFGPPGSNEQFF.

The chain recombines TRBV6-9 with TRBJ2-7; the D is unclear. The germline CDR1 and CDR2 sequences are MNHGY and SVAAGI. The CDR3 is 12 amino acids. As DNA, the CDR3 is TGTGGCTGGGCGCTTTTTGTCCGCAGGCAGTACTTC. Amino acids: CGWALFVRRQYF.

This clone was observed once. This chain connects TRBV7-9 to TRBJ1-1; no firm D call. CDR1 is SEHNR and CDR2 is FQNEAQ in the germline V gene (reference sequence). CDR3 length: 14 residues. Trimming stripped 3 bases from V and 4 bases from J, with 12 bases between. Here the CDR3 reads CASSFGDGGTEAFF. The CDR3 coding sequence is TGTGCCAGCAGCTTTGGCGACGGTGGCACTGAAGCTTTCTTT.

The V and J genes are TRBV6-6 and TRBJ1-5; no reliable D call. V was clipped by 4 bases and J by 7 bases, with 5 bases between them. Germline V lookup: CDR1 MNHNY, CDR2 SVGAGI (reference sequence). The CDR3 length is 11 residues. The CDR3 region is CASSSEQPQHF. CDR3 nucleotide sequence: TGTGCCAGCAGTTCGGAACAGCCCCAGCATTTT.

The gene calls are TRBV19 and TRBJ2-7; tentative D call: TRBD1 (6 bases). The CDR3 consists of 14 residues. Germline lookup yields CDR1 LNHDA and CDR2 SQIVND (reference sequence). Trimming stripped 5 bases from V and 1 base from J, with 12 bases between. CDR3 region: CASSPDRVSYEQYF. DNA for the CDR3: TGTGCCAGTAGTCCGGACAGAGTTTCCTACGAGCAGTACTTC.

The CDR3 spells CASSQDWQPSVSYEQYF. CDR3 nucleotides: TGCGCCAGCAGCCAAGATTGGCAGCCCAGCGTCTCCTACGAGCAGTACTTC. This sequence joins TRBV4-1 and TRBJ2-7; no definite D call. CDR3 length: 17 amino acids. The V gene lost 0 bases and the J gene lost 0 bases, with 15 bases spanning the gap. Germline lookup yields CDR1 MGHRA and CDR2 YSYEKL.

This chain joins TRBV6-6 and TRBJ1-6; a possible D gene is TRBD1 (6 bases). Germline CDR1 and CDR2: MNHNY and SVGAGI (reference sequence). The V gene lost 4 bases and the J gene lost 9 bases, with 16 bases spanning the gap. This CDR3 has 15 amino acids. CDR3 protein: CASSLTGQGPSPLHF. CDR3 nucleotides: TGTGCCAGCAGTTTAACAGGGCAGGGTCCTTCACCCCTCCACTTT.

The chain joins TRBV7-9 to TRBJ2-7; D is possibly TRBD2 (6 bases). This CDR3 has 16 residues. Trimming shortened V by 5 bases and J by 2 bases, and 19 bases separated the two germline ends. Germline V gene sequence: CDR1 SEHNR, CDR2 FQNEAQ (reference sequence). The CDR3 sequence is CASSPMRGGRTYEQYF. CDR3 sequence (DNA): TGTGCCAGCAGCCCTATGCGGGGTGGTAGGACCTACGAGCAGTACTTC.

CDR3: CASSPGTGAGYTF. The CDR3, as DNA: TGTGCCAGCAGCCCTGGGACAGGGGCTGGCTACACCTTC. The chain uses TRBV28 and TRBJ1-2, with 10 nucleotides matching TRBD1. Germline V lookup: CDR1 MDHEN, CDR2 SYDVKM. There are 13 residues in the CDR3. The V and J ends lost 6 bases and 7 bases, in that order; junction bases with no gene match: 5.

This clone appeared once. The V and J genes are TRBV5-1 and TRBJ1-1, with TRBD1 identical over 7 bases. CDR1 is SGHRS and CDR2 is YFSETQ in the germline V gene. After removal of 4 bases from V and 1 base from J, the junction contained 4 bases not matched to a gene. This CDR3 has 14 residues. The CDR3 DNA reads as TGCGCCAGCAGCACGGGACAGCCGAACACTGAAGCTTTCTTT. Translating it yields CASSTGQPNTEAFF.

V gene TRBV28 combines with J gene TRBJ2-7; 10 positions agree with TRBD1. Germline-derived CDR1 and CDR2 are MDHEN and SYDVKM. Trimming cost V 10 bases and J 6 bases; bases outside gene matches: 15. The CDR3 loop spans 15 amino acids. CDR3 nucleotides: TGTGCCACCGCCCTGACAGGGGGCTTTTATGGCGAGCAGTACTTC. This sequence encodes CATALTGGFYGEQYF.

The CDR3 DNA reads TGTGCCACCAGCAGAGATCCGGGCGGCTCCTACGAGCAGTACTTC. It codes for CATSRDPGGSYEQYF. The chain joins TRBV15 to TRBJ2-7; unclear D gene. This CDR3 has 15 residues. Germline V gene lookup returns CDR1 LNHNV and CDR2 YYDKDF (reference sequence). The germline V and J ends were trimmed by 0 bases and 0 bases, with 9 bases remaining between them.

The chain recombines TRBV11-3 with TRBJ2-3; D is ambiguous. Germline CDR1 is SGHNT and CDR2 is YENEEA. Between the trimmed V and J ends, which lost 2 bases and 5 bases, there was a span of 11 bases. The CDR3 length is 14 residues. CDR3 region: CASSLSSFVDTQYF. The CDR3 bases are TGTGCCAGCAGCTTATCGTCGTTCGTAGATACGCAGTATTTT.

The V call is TRBV11-2, the J call TRBJ2-7; D is ambiguous. The CDR3 loop spans 13 amino acids. V was pared by 1 base and J by 6 bases, with 10 bases between. The germline V gene encodes CDR1 SGHAT and CDR2 FQNNGV. The CDR3 nucleotides are TGTGCCAGCAGCTTAGCTCCCGGCGGCGAGCAGTACTTC. Translating it yields CASSLAPGGEQYF.